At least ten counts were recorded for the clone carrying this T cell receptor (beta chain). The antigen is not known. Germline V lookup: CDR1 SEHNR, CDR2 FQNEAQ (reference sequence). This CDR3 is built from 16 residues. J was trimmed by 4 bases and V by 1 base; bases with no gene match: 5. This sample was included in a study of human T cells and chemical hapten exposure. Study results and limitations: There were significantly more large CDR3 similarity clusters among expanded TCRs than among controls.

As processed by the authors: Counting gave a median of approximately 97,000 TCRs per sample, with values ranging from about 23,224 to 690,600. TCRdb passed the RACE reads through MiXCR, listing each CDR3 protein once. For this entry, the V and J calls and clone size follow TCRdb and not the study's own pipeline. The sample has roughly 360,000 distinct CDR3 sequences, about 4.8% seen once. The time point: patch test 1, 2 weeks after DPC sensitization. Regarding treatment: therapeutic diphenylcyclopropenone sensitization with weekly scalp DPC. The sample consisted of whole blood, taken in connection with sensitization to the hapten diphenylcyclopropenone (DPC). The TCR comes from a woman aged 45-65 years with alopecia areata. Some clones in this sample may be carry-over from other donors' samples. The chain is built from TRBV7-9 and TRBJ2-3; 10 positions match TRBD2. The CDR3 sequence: CASSLVLAGDSDTQYF. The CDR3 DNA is TGTGCCAGCAGCTTAGTCCTAGCGGGAGACTCAGATACGCAGTATTTT.